These 20 T cell receptor beta chains were sequenced from one sample in a study of radiotherapy plus CTLA-4 blockade in lung cancer. Assay: immunoSEQ multiplex PCR; the TCRdb copy retains only in-frame clones and omits some. The data contain fewer than 150,000 clones, about 77% of them singletons. The source was peripheral blood, collected from a patient treated with radiotherapy plus ipilimumab. The receptor source for this set is a human donor with non-small cell lung cancer who had a partial response to radiotherapy plus ipilimumab.

The V and J genes are TRBV18 and TRBJ1-2, with 8 bases lining up with TRBD1. CDR1 is KGHSH and CDR2 is LQKENI in the germline V gene. The CDR3 sequence is 14 residues long. The trim removed 2 bases at V and 8 bases at J, leaving 7 bases unmatched. The CDR3 region has the DNA TGTGCCAGCTCACCATCGACAGGGGCGGGGGGCTACACCTTC. Translation gives CASSPSTGAGGYTF.

This rearrangement joins TRBV6-5 to TRBJ1-5; D ambiguous. The CDR3 covers 12 residues. Germline CDR1 reads MNHEY; CDR2 reads SVGAGI. Trimming stripped 4 bases from V and 7 bases from J, with 8 bases between. CDR3 sequence reads: CASSSSGQPQHF. CDR3 DNA sequence: TGTGCCAGCAGTTCGTCAGGACAGCCCCAGCATTTT.

The table lists this clone with a count of one. The chain is built from TRBV5-1 and TRBJ2-3; 10 nucleotides agree with TRBD2. With 4 bases clipped from V and 4 bases from J, the junction kept 12 bases outside the gene matches. From germline, CDR1 is SGHRS and CDR2 YFSETQ. This CDR3 has 17 amino acids. The CDR3 DNA reads as TGCGCCAGCAGCCCCGGCGCTAGCGGGAGCGTCTCAGATACGCAGTATTTT. Translated: CASSPGASGSVSDTQYF.

The chain links TRBV13 to TRBJ1-1; D remains ambiguous. CDR1 and CDR2 from the germline V gene are PRHDT and FYEKMQ (reference sequence). This CDR3 spans 15 amino acids. V was cut by 0 bases and J by 4 bases, with 12 bases left in between. The CDR3 coding sequence is TGTGCCAGCAGCTTAGGCCAGGCTGGGCCCACTGAAGCTTTCTTT. Translation: CASSLGQAGPTEAFF.

This sequence joins TRBV28 and TRBJ1-1, with a possible D match to TRBD1 (6 bases). The CDR3 totals 16 residues. V shed 6 bases and J shed 0 bases, with 17 bases lying between them. Germline V gene lookup returns CDR1 MDHEN and CDR2 SYDVKM. The CDR3 here is CASRPAGASMNTEAFF. The CDR3 DNA reads TGTGCCAGCAGGCCGGCGGGGGCAAGCATGAACACTGAAGCTTTCTTT.

The chain couples TRBV5-4 to TRBJ1-1; 7 bases align to TRBD1. Germline V gene sequence: CDR1 SGHNT, CDR2 YYREEE (reference sequence). This CDR3 contains 14 residues. The V gene end was trimmed by 4 bases and the J gene end by 1 base; junction bases not matched to a gene: 4. CDR3 sequence (DNA): TGTGCCAGCAGCCGGGGACAGTCGAACACTGAAGCTTTCTTT. The encoded protein is CASSRGQSNTEAFF.

In its sample, this clone was seen a few times. This chain uses TRBV19 with TRBJ1-5, with 9 bases identical to TRBD1. V trimming: 6 bases; J trimming: 9 bases; junction bases outside the gene matches: 12. The germline CDR1 and CDR2 sequences are LNHDA and SQIVND (reference sequence). This CDR3 has 15 residues. The CDR3 sequence: CASREVRGQGGPQHF. In DNA form, the CDR3 reads TGTGCCAGTAGAGAAGTAAGGGGACAGGGAGGGCCCCAGCATTTT. The full variable domain, its missing parts supplied by reference TRBV19 and TRBJ1-5, is DGGITQSPKYLFRKEGQNVTLSCEQNLNHDAMYWYRQDPGQGLRLIYYSQIVNDFQKGDIAEGYSVSREKKESFPLTVTSAQKNPTAFYLCASREVRGQGGPQHFGDGTRLSIL.

The chain joins TRBV19 to TRBJ2-2, with TRBD1 matching over 8 bases. This CDR3 contains 15 residues. Unmatched junction bases numbered 5, after V lost 5 bases and J lost 3 bases. Germline loops: CDR1 LNHDA, CDR2 SQIVND (reference sequence). In DNA form, the CDR3 reads TGTGCCAGTAGTGTTGACAGGGGCGACACCGGGGAGCTGTTTTTT. Translation gives CASSVDRGDTGELFF.

V usage is TRBV5-1 and J usage is TRBJ2-7; 7 positions agree with TRBD2. The CDR3 consists of 12 residues. From germline, CDR1 is SGHRS and CDR2 YFSETQ. The ends lost 2 bases at V and 7 bases at J; junction bases unmatched: 3. The CDR3 nucleotides read TGCGCCAGCAGCTTCCTCGGGGGGGAGCAGTACGTC. As protein: CASSFLGGEQYV.

The V gene is TRBV6-1, the J gene TRBJ2-4; 7 bases are shared with TRBD2. The CDR3 loop spans 14 amino acids. Looked up from germline, CDR1 is MNHNS and CDR2 is SASEGT. Germline trimming cut 8 bases from V and 11 bases from J; bases unmatched to any gene: 15. The CDR3 nucleotides are TGTGCCAGCGGGCCCGGGACTACCCATTCCGTTCAGTACTTC. Translating gives CASGPGTTHSVQYF.

V gene TRBV4-1 combines with J gene TRBJ1-1; D gene uncertain. The CDR3 runs to 17 residues. Germline CDR1 and CDR2: MGHRA and YSYEKL. The V gene lost 1 base and the J gene lost 1 base, with 16 bases spanning the gap. The CDR3 coding sequence is TGCGCCAGCAGCCAAGGGAGAGGGAACGAGAAGAACACTGAAGCTTTCTTT. Residues: CASSQGRGNEKNTEAFF.

This clone showed up just a few times. The chain links TRBV11-1 to TRBJ2-3; no clear D gene. V dropped 5 bases and J dropped 0 bases, with 9 bases sitting between them. Germline CDR1 and CDR2: SGHAT and FQDESV (reference sequence). The CDR3 length is 14 residues. The chain's CDR3 is CASSHLVSTDTQYF. CDR3 DNA sequence: TGTGCCAGCAGCCATCTAGTTAGCACAGATACGCAGTATTTT.

The chain has TRBV5-6 and TRBJ1-1; no definite D call. Germline V gives CDR1 SGHDT, CDR2 YYEEEE. The CDR3 extends over 13 amino acids. V was clipped by 4 bases and J by 0 bases, with 7 bases between them. CDR3 in amino acids: CASSPLLNTEAFF. Written as DNA, the CDR3 is TGTGCCAGCAGCCCCCTTCTGAACACTGAAGCTTTCTTT.

The CDR3 DNA is TGTGCCAGCAGTCCAGGATCCATGAACACTGAAGCTTTCTTT. Encoded protein: CASSPGSMNTEAFF. The gene calls are TRBV6-1 and TRBJ1-1; D gene uncertain. Germline-derived CDR1 and CDR2 are MNHNS and SASEGT. The CDR3 contains 14 residues. Trimming stripped 5 bases from V and 0 bases from J, with 10 bases between.

J is TRBJ2-7 and V is TRBV2, with D unclear. Germline V CDR1 and CDR2: SNHLY, FYNNEI. V lost 2 bases, J lost 0 bases, and 11 bases lay in between. The CDR3 loop spans 15 amino acids. The chain's CDR3 is CASSENNWSSYEQYF. The DNA for the CDR3 is TGTGCCAGCAGTGAAAACAACTGGAGCTCCTACGAGCAGTACTTC.

This chain connects TRBV6-5 to TRBJ1-3; the D is unclear. Germline V gene data show CDR1 as MNHEY and CDR2 as SVGAGI. CDR3 length: 12 residues. The V gene lost 6 bases and the J gene lost 4 bases, with 7 bases spanning the gap. CDR3 sequence: CASSLVGNTIYF. In DNA form, the CDR3 reads TGTGCCAGCAGCCTCGTGGGAAACACCATATATTTT.

The chain recombines TRBV27 with TRBJ1-2; D might be TRBD1 (5 bases). V gave up 5 bases and J gave up 2 bases, with 15 bases separating them. The CDR3 has 15 amino acids. From germline, CDR1 is MNHEY and CDR2 SMNVEV (reference sequence). The CDR3 nucleotides are TGTGCCAGCAGTAGATACGACAGCCTGAACTATGGCTACACCTTC. Amino acids: CASSRYDSLNYGYTF.

The J gene is TRBJ2-1, the V gene TRBV6-4; 10 positions agree with TRBD2. CDR1 MRHNA and CDR2 SNTAGT come from the germline V gene. The CDR3 has 16 residues. Trimming removed 4 bases from V and 4 bases from J; junction bases left unmatched: 7. The CDR3 sequence: CASSAARTSGYNEQFF. The CDR3 DNA sequence: TGTGCCAGCAGTGCCGCCAGGACTAGCGGTTACAATGAGCAGTTCTTC.

This sequence joins TRBV6-1 and TRBJ1-3, with 7 bases aligning to TRBD1. V trimming: 1 base; J trimming: 0 bases; junction bases outside the gene matches: 6. The CDR3 has 17 residues. Germline-derived CDR1 and CDR2 are MNHNS and SASEGT. The CDR3 reads CASSEVPTGVSGNTIYF. The DNA of the CDR3 is TGTGCCAGCAGTGAAGTGCCTACAGGGGTCTCTGGAAACACCATATATTTT.

The rearrangement links TRBV19 to TRBJ2-2, with 11 bases fitting TRBD1. V was pared by 3 bases and J by 5 bases, with 8 bases of the junction left unmatched. The CDR3 is 17 amino acids. Germline loops: CDR1 LNHDA, CDR2 SQIVND (reference sequence). The CDR3 region is CASSIGGTGGRTGELFF. The CDR3 DNA sequence: TGTGCCAGTAGTATCGGCGGGACAGGGGGACGGACCGGGGAGCTGTTTTTT.